These 20 T cell receptor beta chains were sequenced from one sample in a study of spatial heterogeneity in lung cancer. TCRdb reprocessed the 5' RACE reads with MiXCR, giving one entry per CDR3 protein. The data show under 20,000 distinct CDR3 sequences, with over 15% seen just once and over 11% held by the top ten. The sample's time point: sample taken at primary tumor resection. In each case, whole RNA from tumor, nontumor lung or frozen PBMC was sequenced unsorted. The sample in question was PBMCs, obtained at surgery. The receptors stem from a male donor with early-stage non-small cell lung cancer.

The rearrangement uses TRBV6-2 or TRBV6-3 and TRBJ2-1; TRBD2 aligns across 11 bases. Germline values: CDR1 MNHEY, CDR2 SVGEGT. The CDR3 is made up of 15 amino acids. V gave up 7 bases and J gave up 7 bases; unmatched junction bases: 9. CDR3 DNA: TGTGCCAGCACGCCAGGGGCTAGCGGGGGGAATGAGCAGTTCTTC. Translating it yields CASTPGASGGNEQFF.

With regard to this clonotype: With a much larger clone just one base away, this may be a read error. The V and J genes are TRBV7-7 and TRBJ2-1, with D hard to call. CDR3 length equals 14 residues. Germline CDR1 is SSHAT and CDR2 is FNYEAQ (reference sequence). Here the CDR3 reads CASSQIGLMNEQFF. For the CDR3, the DNA is TGTGCTAGCTCCCAGATTGGGCTGATGAATGAGCAGTTCTTC. Combining the CDR3 with reference TRBV7-7 and TRBJ2-1 gives the whole variable domain GAGVSQSPRYKVTKRGQDVTLRCDPISSHATLYWYQQALGQGPEFLTYFNYEAQPDKSGLPSDRFSAERPEGSISTLTIQRTEQRDSAMYRCASSQIGLMNEQFFGPGTRLTVL.

This clonotype has just one count. A read error may account for a junction end that differs from germline. The chain recombines TRBV27 with TRBJ1-3, with D hard to call. Per the germline V gene, CDR1 is MNHEY and CDR2 is SMNVEV (reference sequence). The CDR3 consists of 12 residues. The CDR3 here is CASKSSENTIYF. The CDR3 nucleotides read TGTGCCAGCAAGAGCTCTGAAAACACCATATATTTT.

The chain has TRBV3-1 and TRBJ2-6; the D is unclear. Per germline, CDR1 LGHDT and CDR2 YNNKEL (reference sequence). This CDR3 region has 14 residues. V shed 2 bases and J shed 3 bases, with 5 bases lying between them. CDR3 protein: CASSQQVGANVLTF. The CDR3 nucleotides are TGTGCCAGCAGCCAACAAGTTGGGGCCAACGTCCTGACTTTC.

This clonotype was counted many times. The chain employs TRBV19 and TRBJ2-1, with a tentative D call TRBD2 (6 bases). Germline V CDR1 and CDR2: LNHDA, SQIVND (reference sequence). Trimming took off 7 bases at V and 4 bases at J, with 17 bases between the two ends. The CDR3 length is 15 residues. The CDR3: CASTQIWGEYNEQFF. CDR3 nucleotide sequence: TGTGCCAGTACCCAGATATGGGGGGAATACAATGAGCAGTTCTTC. Drawing the rest from reference TRBV19 and TRBJ2-1, the complete variable domain is DGGITQSPKYLFRKEGQNVTLSCEQNLNHDAMYWYRQDPGQGLRLIYYSQIVNDFQKGDIAEGYSVSREKKESFPLTVTSAQKNPTAFYLCASTQIWGEYNEQFFGPGTRLTVL.

This chain connects TRBV18 to TRBJ1-6; no clear D. CDR1 is KGHSH and CDR2 is LQKENI in the germline V gene. Trimming pared 0 bases from V and 8 bases from J, leaving 2 bases between. The CDR3 is 12 amino acids. CDR3 in amino acids: CASSPPDSPLHF. CDR3 nucleotide sequence: TGTGCCAGCTCACCACCGGATTCACCCCTCCACTTT.

Worth noting for this clonotype: Just one base apart from a much larger clone, this may be a read error. The rearrangement uses TRBV5-1 and TRBJ2-5, with 11 bases that match TRBD2. Germline CDR1 SGHRS, CDR2 YFSETQ. CDR3 length: 14 residues. This CDR3 is CTSRPGLAGETQYF. CDR3 bases: TGCACCAGCAGACCCGGACTAGCGGGAGAGACCCAGTACTTC.

This clonotype was counted between two and nine times. The chain has TRBV5-4 and TRBJ2-1; 10 bases align to TRBD2. The germline gives CDR1 SGHNT, CDR2 YYREEE (reference sequence). This CDR3 is 15 amino acids long. J gave up 5 bases and V 0 bases, and 2 bases lay outside the gene matches. CDR3 nucleotides: TGTGCCAGCAGCTTGGGGCTAGCGGGGGACAATGAGCAGTTCTTC. The encoded protein is CASSLGLAGDNEQFF.

This clonotype is classed as medium-sized. This CDR3 reads CASSLAASYNEQFF. The CDR3 DNA sequence: TGTGCCAGCAGTTTGGCTGCTAGCTACAATGAGCAGTTCTTC. This sequence joins TRBV27 and TRBJ2-1; D unresolved. The CDR3 consists of 14 residues. CDR1 and CDR2 from the germline V gene are MNHEY and SMNVEV (reference sequence). Trimming left V 3 bases short and J 3 bases short, with 9 bases between.

This clonotype was seen only a few times. V and J are TRBV11-3 and TRBJ2-3, with a tentative D call TRBD2 (7 bases). Germline lookup yields CDR1 SGHNT and CDR2 YENEEA. The CDR3 is 15 amino acids. V was shortened by 3 bases and J by 2 bases, with 12 bases between the two germline ends. The CDR3 nucleotides read TGTGCCAGCAGCTTGGCCGGGGGGCACACAGATACGCAGTATTTT. Translated, it gives CASSLAGGHTDTQYF.

The chain carries TRBV20-1 and TRBJ2-5, with D tentatively TRBD2 (5 bases). V was trimmed by 1 base and J by 4 bases, leaving 16 bases between them. Germline lookup yields CDR1 DFQATT and CDR2 SNEGSKA (reference sequence). The CDR3 is 15 residues long. In DNA, the CDR3 is TGCAGTGCTAGAGTCCCGGGAAGCCCAAGAGAGACCCAGTACTTC. Translating it yields CSARVPGSPRETQYF.

The gene calls are TRBV5-1 and TRBJ2-5, with D perhaps TRBD1 (6 bases). CDR3 length: 14 amino acids. From germline, CDR1 is SGHRS and CDR2 YFSETQ. Trimming stripped 4 bases from V and 1 base from J, with 11 bases between. CDR3 in amino acids: CASSHGQPQETQYF. The CDR3 bases are TGCGCCAGCAGCCACGGACAGCCCCAAGAGACCCAGTACTTC.

This rearrangement joins TRBV4-2 to TRBJ2-5; 14 bases line up with TRBD2. Germline trimming cut 4 bases from V and 0 bases from J; bases unmatched to any gene: 7. This CDR3 has 18 amino acids. Germline lookup yields CDR1 LGHNA and CDR2 YNFKEQ. CDR3 loop: CASSPRTSGGTYQETQYF. The CDR3 coding sequence is TGTGCCAGCAGCCCTCGGACTAGCGGGGGGACCTACCAAGAGACCCAGTACTTC.

This clonotype was detected a few times. One junction end does not reproduce the germline sequence, and a read error may be involved. V gene TRBV20-1 combines with J gene TRBJ1-2; D gene unclear. The CDR3 length is 10 residues. The germline CDR1 and CDR2 sequences are DFQATT and SNEGSKA (reference sequence). DNA of the CDR3: TGCAGTGCTCCTAACCATGGCTACACCTTC. Translation gives CSAPNHGYTF.

J is TRBJ2-7 and V is TRBV29-1; D is possibly TRBD1 (6 bases). V was trimmed by 7 bases and J by 0 bases, leaving 10 bases between them. Germline CDR1 is SQVTM and CDR2 is ANQGSEA. The CDR3 consists of 12 residues. The DNA for the CDR3 is TGCAGCGGCCGGGACACCTCCTACGAGCAGTACTTC. Protein: CSGRDTSYEQYF.

The genes are TRBV7-3 and TRBJ1-2, with D tentatively TRBD1 (5 bases). CDR1 and CDR2 (germline): SGHTA, FQGTGA. This CDR3 has 15 amino acids. V was cut by 1 base and J by 5 bases, with 14 bases left in between. CDR3 in amino acids: CASSLSGTELYGYTF. CDR3 in DNA: TGTGCCAGCAGCTTAAGTGGGACCGAGCTATATGGCTACACCTTC.

CDR3 protein: CASSLFRGAGGELFF. The CDR3 DNA sequence: TGTGCCAGCAGCTTATTCAGGGGGGCCGGCGGGGAGCTGTTTTTT. The rearrangement joins TRBV7-2 to TRBJ2-2, with D possibly TRBD1 on 7 matching bases. This CDR3 region has 15 residues. Germline V lookup: CDR1 SGHTA, CDR2 FQGNSA. V lost 2 bases, J lost 7 bases, and 14 bases lay in between.

This chain uses TRBV27 with TRBJ2-1, with D unresolved. The CDR3 is 13 residues long. V dropped 6 bases and J dropped 6 bases, with 12 bases sitting between them. Germline assignment: CDR1 MNHEY and CDR2 SMNVEV (reference sequence). The CDR3 bases are TGTGCCAGCAGCTACCCCTTGGGCAATGAGCAGTTCTTC. It yields the protein CASSYPLGNEQFF.

This chain connects TRBV20-1 to TRBJ2-5; 8 bases line up with TRBD2. This CDR3 has 14 amino acids. Germline V gives CDR1 DFQATT, CDR2 SNEGSKA (reference sequence). V shed 6 bases, J shed 2 bases, and the junction held 8 bases outside the gene matches. The CDR3 DNA follows: TGCAGTGCATCCTCTCCGGGGGGGCAAGAGACCCAGTACTTC. Translating it yields CSASSPGGQETQYF.

This clonotype is labeled as medium-sized (0.01 to 0.1%). The CDR3 nucleotides are TGTGCCAGCAGTGGTGGGGACAGCAGTGAAGCTTTCTTT. This translates into CASSGGDSSEAFF. The chain carries TRBV6-1 and TRBJ1-1; TRBD1 matches at 7 bases. With 4 bases clipped from V and 7 bases from J, the junction kept 6 bases outside the gene matches. CDR1 and CDR2 from the germline V gene are MNHNS and SASEGT. This CDR3 spans 13 amino acids.